This entry describes one T cell receptor beta chain. The target antigen is unknown. Each CDR3 protein gets one entry after TCRdb re-called the 5' RACE reads with MiXCR. The sample holds about 400,000 distinct CDR3 sequences, 6% to 8% seen once. This sample is part of a study of T cells after yellow fever vaccination. Study in general: The authors prepared low-cell-number fractions using SMART-Seq v4 Ultra Low Input.

Germline trimming cut 4 bases from V and 8 bases from J; bases unmatched to any gene: 3. The germline V gene encodes CDR1 DFQATT and CDR2 SNEGSKA (reference sequence). The CDR3 sequence is 12 residues long. Findings and limits, study-wide: Contaminants from the bulk population, in the form of abundant clonotypes, could be found in FACS-sorted repertoires. Among primary-vaccination clones, most reappeared after the booster, at 95% to 96% for CD4 and 88% for CD8.

The chain employs TRBV20-1 and TRBJ2-1; 9 bases line up with TRBD2. Sequenced here: PBMCs, sampled 5 days after the yellow fever booster vaccination. This receptor was identified in a man aged 25 to 40 who received the YFV17D yellow fever vaccine. CDR3 sequence reads: CSATLAGDEQFF. The CDR3 coding sequence is TGCAGTGCTACTTTAGCGGGAGATGAGCAGTTCTTC.